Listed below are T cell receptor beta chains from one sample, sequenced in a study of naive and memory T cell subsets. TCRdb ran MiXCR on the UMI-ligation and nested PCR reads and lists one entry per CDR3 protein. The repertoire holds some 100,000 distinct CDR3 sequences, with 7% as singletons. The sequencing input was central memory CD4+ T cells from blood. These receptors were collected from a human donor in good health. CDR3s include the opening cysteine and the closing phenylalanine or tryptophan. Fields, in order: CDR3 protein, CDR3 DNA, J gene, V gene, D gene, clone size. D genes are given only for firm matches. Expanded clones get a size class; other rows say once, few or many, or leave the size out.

cdr3_aa: CASSSLAGAGNEQFF; cdr3_nt: TGTGCCAGCAGCTCCCTAGCGGGAGCGGGAAATGAGCAGTTCTTC; j_call: TRBJ2-1; v_call: TRBV7-2; d_call: TRBD2; clone_size: -
cdr3_aa: CSPRGHTDTQYF; cdr3_nt: TGCAGTCCTCGGGGGCACACAGATACGCAGTATTTT; j_call: TRBJ2-3; v_call: TRBV20-1; d_call: -; clone_size: few
cdr3_aa: CASSLDRYEQYF; cdr3_nt: TGTGCCAGCAGTTTGGACAGATACGAGCAGTACTTC; j_call: TRBJ2-7; v_call: TRBV12-3/TRBV12-4; d_call: -; clone_size: few
cdr3_aa: CATSDSTAPYEQYF; cdr3_nt: TGTGCCACCAGTGATTCCACAGCGCCCTACGAGCAGTACTTC; j_call: TRBJ2-7; v_call: TRBV24-1; d_call: -; clone_size: few
cdr3_aa: CASSQNSNQPQHF; cdr3_nt: TGTGCCAGCAGCCAAAATAGCAATCAGCCCCAGCATTTT; j_call: TRBJ1-5; v_call: TRBV16; d_call: -; clone_size: medium-sized
cdr3_aa: CASSPDWGGDTQYF; cdr3_nt: TGTGCCAGCAGCCCCGACTGGGGAGGGGATACGCAGTATTTT; j_call: TRBJ2-3; v_call: TRBV7-9; d_call: TRBD2; clone_size: few
cdr3_aa: CASSPRVAGGSGELFF; cdr3_nt: TGTGCCAGCAGTCCCAGAGTAGCGGGAGGGTCCGGGGAGCTGTTTTTT; j_call: TRBJ2-2; v_call: TRBV12-3/TRBV12-4; d_call: TRBD2; clone_size: many
cdr3_aa: CASSFSSTGGKAFF; cdr3_nt: TGTGCCAGCAGTTTTTCATCGACAGGGGGTAAAGCTTTCTTT; j_call: TRBJ1-1; v_call: TRBV6-2/TRBV6-3; d_call: TRBD1; clone_size: many
cdr3_aa: CASSRGRGGLRQPQHF; cdr3_nt: TGTGCCAGCAGTAGGGGCCGGGGTGGGCTACGTCAGCCCCAGCATTTT; j_call: TRBJ1-5; v_call: TRBV12-3/TRBV12-4; d_call: -; clone_size: many
cdr3_aa: CASSFRQNTEAFF; cdr3_nt: TGTGCCAGCAGCTTCCGGCAGAACACTGAAGCTTTCTTT; j_call: TRBJ1-1; v_call: TRBV5-4; d_call: -; clone_size: many
cdr3_aa: CASSSRDRGQDGYTF; cdr3_nt: TGTGCCAGCAGCAGCCGGGACAGGGGGCAGGATGGCTACACCTTC; j_call: TRBJ1-2; v_call: TRBV7-8; d_call: TRBD1; clone_size: few
cdr3_aa: CSARPGAVANEQFF; cdr3_nt: TGCAGTGCTAGGCCGGGGGCAGTCGCCAATGAGCAGTTCTTC; j_call: TRBJ2-1; v_call: TRBV20-1; d_call: -; clone_size: -
cdr3_aa: CASSLQDPRDEQYF; cdr3_nt: TGCGCCAGCAGCTTACAGGATCCCAGGGACGAGCAGTACTTC; j_call: TRBJ2-7; v_call: TRBV5-1; d_call: -; clone_size: many
cdr3_aa: CASSQPGTVPMGYTF; cdr3_nt: TGTGCCAGCAGCCAACCAGGGACAGTACCTATGGGCTACACCTTC; j_call: TRBJ1-2; v_call: TRBV16; d_call: TRBD1; clone_size: many
cdr3_aa: CSVEGQLAGANVLTF; cdr3_nt: TGCAGCGTTGAGGGGCAATTGGCTGGGGCCAACGTCCTGACTTTC; j_call: TRBJ2-6; v_call: TRBV29-1; d_call: -; clone_size: many
cdr3_aa: CASRPGQGNQPQHF; cdr3_nt: TGTGCCAGCAGACCCGGACAGGGCAATCAGCCCCAGCATTTT; j_call: TRBJ1-5; v_call: TRBV6-6; d_call: TRBD1; clone_size: many
cdr3_aa: CASTLGGGDEQYF; cdr3_nt: TGTGCCAGCACTTTAGGGGGAGGGGACGAGCAGTACTTC; j_call: TRBJ2-7; v_call: TRBV7-2; d_call: -; clone_size: few
cdr3_aa: CASSLKFADGANVLTF; cdr3_nt: TGTGCCAGCAGCTTAAAATTTGCGGACGGGGCCAACGTCCTGACTTTC; j_call: TRBJ2-6; v_call: TRBV7-2; d_call: -; clone_size: many
cdr3_aa: CRTTSGGASTDTQYF; cdr3_nt: TGCAGGACCACTAGCGGGGGGGCGAGCACAGATACGCAGTATTTT; j_call: TRBJ2-3; v_call: TRBV20-1; d_call: TRBD2; clone_size: -
cdr3_aa: CASSPLSRSAGELFF; cdr3_nt: TGTGCCAGCAGTCCCCTAAGTCGGTCCGCCGGGGAGCTGTTTTTT; j_call: TRBJ2-2; v_call: TRBV12-3/TRBV12-4; d_call: -; clone_size: many
cdr3_aa: CASSPHSRQDNYGYTF; cdr3_nt: TGTGCCAGCAGCCCGCATTCTAGGCAGGATAACTATGGCTACACCTTC; j_call: TRBJ1-2; v_call: TRBV6-2/TRBV6-3; d_call: -; clone_size: many
cdr3_aa: CATSRGLAGNEQFF; cdr3_nt: TGTGCCACCAGCAGGGGACTAGCGGGCAATGAGCAGTTCTTC; j_call: TRBJ2-1; v_call: TRBV15; d_call: TRBD2; clone_size: few
cdr3_aa: CASSQGVSWSSYNEQFF; cdr3_nt: TGCGCCAGCAGCCAAGGTGTCAGCTGGAGCTCCTACAATGAGCAGTTCTTC; j_call: TRBJ2-1; v_call: TRBV4-3; d_call: -; clone_size: -
cdr3_aa: CASRRGQGAGEQYF; cdr3_nt: TGTGCCAGCAGAAGAGGACAGGGGGCTGGCGAGCAGTACTTC; j_call: TRBJ2-7; v_call: TRBV12-3/TRBV12-4; d_call: TRBD1; clone_size: -
cdr3_aa: CASSLDSGADTQYF; cdr3_nt: TGTGCCAGCAGCTTAGATTCGGGGGCAGATACGCAGTATTTT; j_call: TRBJ2-3; v_call: TRBV7-9; d_call: -; clone_size: many
cdr3_aa: CASGPQTDSEQFF; cdr3_nt: TGTGCTAGTGGTCCCCAGACAGACAGTGAGCAGTTCTTC; j_call: TRBJ2-1; v_call: TRBV12-5; d_call: -; clone_size: many
cdr3_aa: CASRPSFGSSPLHF; cdr3_nt: TGTGCCAGCAGACCTTCTTTTGGGAGTTCACCCCTCCACTTT; j_call: TRBJ1-6; v_call: TRBV28; d_call: -; clone_size: many
cdr3_aa: CASTGASGSSYNEQFF; cdr3_nt: TGTGCCTCCACTGGGGCTAGCGGGAGCTCCTACAATGAGCAGTTCTTC; j_call: TRBJ2-1; v_call: TRBV28; d_call: TRBD2; clone_size: few
cdr3_aa: CASSSRGGPGDTQYF; cdr3_nt: TGTGCCAGCAGCTCGCGGGGGGGCCCAGGAGATACGCAGTATTTT; j_call: TRBJ2-3; v_call: TRBV7-2; d_call: TRBD2; clone_size: -
cdr3_aa: CASSEQGLQETQYF; cdr3_nt: TGCGCCAGCAGTGAACAGGGATTACAAGAGACCCAGTACTTC; j_call: TRBJ2-5; v_call: TRBV10-2; d_call: -; clone_size: -
cdr3_aa: CASSYGPVAGELFF; cdr3_nt: TGTGCCAGCAGTTACGGCCCTGTCGCCGGGGAGCTGTTTTTT; j_call: TRBJ2-2; v_call: TRBV6-2/TRBV6-3; d_call: -; clone_size: few
cdr3_aa: CASSYVQGLEDGNTIYF; cdr3_nt: TGTGCCAGCAGTTACGTACAGGGACTAGAAGATGGAAACACCATATATTTT; j_call: TRBJ1-3; v_call: TRBV6-2/TRBV6-3; d_call: -; clone_size: few
cdr3_aa: CASAGRDGGYTF; cdr3_nt: TGTGCCAGTGCTGGCAGGGACGGGGGCTACACCTTC; j_call: TRBJ1-2; v_call: TRBV19; d_call: -; clone_size: few
cdr3_aa: CASSPGRQGPPGQPQHF; cdr3_nt: TGTGCCAGTAGTCCGGGTAGACAGGGGCCCCCCGGTCAGCCCCAGCATTTT; j_call: TRBJ1-5; v_call: TRBV19; d_call: TRBD1; clone_size: -
cdr3_aa: CASSQLPQTGQGSRPLHF; cdr3_nt: TGTGCCAGCAGCCAGTTACCCCAGACGGGACAGGGCTCCCGACCCCTCCACTTT; j_call: TRBJ1-6; v_call: TRBV14; d_call: TRBD1; clone_size: -
cdr3_aa: CASSVTGSYEQYF; cdr3_nt: TGTGCCAGCTCAGTGACGGGTTCCTACGAGCAGTACTTC; j_call: TRBJ2-7; v_call: TRBV18; d_call: -; clone_size: many
cdr3_aa: CASRGRDRGTDTQYF; cdr3_nt: TGTGCCAGCAGGGGCCGGGACAGGGGCACAGATACGCAGTATTTT; j_call: TRBJ2-3; v_call: TRBV6-6; d_call: TRBD1; clone_size: -
cdr3_aa: CASSVAIAGQETQYF; cdr3_nt: TGTGCCAGCAGCGTAGCGATCGCCGGGCAGGAGACCCAGTACTTC; j_call: TRBJ2-5; v_call: TRBV9; d_call: -; clone_size: -
cdr3_aa: CASSEGGLAGKEFF; cdr3_nt: TGTGCCAGCAGCGAGGGCGGACTAGCGGGAAAAGAGTTCTTC; j_call: TRBJ2-1; v_call: TRBV6-1; d_call: TRBD2; clone_size: many
cdr3_aa: CASSNVTTGTGVFEQYF; cdr3_nt: TGTGCCAGCAGCAACGTAACAACCGGGACAGGGGTTTTCGAGCAGTACTTC; j_call: TRBJ2-7; v_call: TRBV21-1; d_call: -; clone_size: many
cdr3_aa: CSARAKRQGVVRRSNQPQHF; cdr3_nt: TGCAGTGCTAGAGCTAAGCGGCAGGGGGTCGTCCGCAGGAGCAATCAGCCCCAGCATTTT; j_call: TRBJ1-5; v_call: TRBV20-1; d_call: TRBD1; clone_size: many
cdr3_aa: CASSPGQGGQPQHF; cdr3_nt: TGTGCCAGCAGCCCGGGACAGGGGGGTCAGCCCCAGCATTTT; j_call: TRBJ1-5; v_call: TRBV6-1; d_call: TRBD1; clone_size: many
cdr3_aa: CASSPRGGPKREQYF; cdr3_nt: TGTGCCAGCAGCCCCCGTGGAGGGCCAAAGCGCGAGCAGTACTTC; j_call: TRBJ2-7; v_call: TRBV3-1; d_call: -; clone_size: many
cdr3_aa: CASSSTRGETQYF; cdr3_nt: TGTGCCAGCAGCTCGACTAGAGGGGAGACCCAGTACTTC; j_call: TRBJ2-5; v_call: TRBV7-2; d_call: -; clone_size: few
cdr3_aa: CASSLRGGGKSSPLHF; cdr3_nt: TGTGCCAGCAGCTTAAGAGGTGGGGGAAAGTCTTCACCCCTCCACTTT; j_call: TRBJ1-6; v_call: TRBV7-2; d_call: -; clone_size: many
cdr3_aa: CAWFKFGTGNNYGYTF; cdr3_nt: TGTGCCTGGTTTAAGTTCGGGACAGGGAATAACTATGGCTACACCTTC; j_call: TRBJ1-2; v_call: TRBV30; d_call: TRBD1; clone_size: -
cdr3_aa: CSASQGSKSGFF; cdr3_nt: TGCAGCGCTAGTCAAGGTTCTAAGTCGGGATTCTTC; j_call: TRBJ2-1; v_call: TRBV29-1; d_call: -; clone_size: -
cdr3_aa: CSAIWDREGEQYF; cdr3_nt: TGCAGTGCCATATGGGACAGGGAAGGCGAGCAGTACTTC; j_call: TRBJ2-7; v_call: TRBV20-1; d_call: TRBD1; clone_size: few
cdr3_aa: CASRQGHEQFF; cdr3_nt: TGTGCCAGCCGACAGGGACATGAGCAGTTCTTC; j_call: TRBJ2-1; v_call: TRBV19; d_call: TRBD1; clone_size: many
cdr3_aa: CATSLKGIGQPQHF; cdr3_nt: TGTGCCACCAGTTTGAAGGGAATCGGGCAGCCCCAGCATTTT; j_call: TRBJ1-5; v_call: TRBV24-1; d_call: -; clone_size: many
cdr3_aa: CASSWTSGRGEKLFF; cdr3_nt: TGTGCCAGCAGTTGGACTTCAGGGAGGGGAGAAAAACTGTTTTTT; j_call: TRBJ1-4; v_call: TRBV12-3/TRBV12-4; d_call: -; clone_size: -
cdr3_aa: CASSPLRGFTEAFF; cdr3_nt: TGTGCCAGCAGTCCCCTTCGGGGTTTCACTGAAGCTTTCTTT; j_call: TRBJ1-1; v_call: TRBV6-2/TRBV6-3; d_call: -; clone_size: many
cdr3_aa: CASSLIGRGYNEQFF; cdr3_nt: TGTGCCAGCAGCCTAATAGGAAGGGGGTACAATGAGCAGTTCTTC; j_call: TRBJ2-1; v_call: TRBV7-3; d_call: -; clone_size: many
cdr3_aa: CASSQQGLSTDTQYF; cdr3_nt: TGTGCCAGCAGTCAGCAGGGACTCAGCACAGATACGCAGTATTTT; j_call: TRBJ2-3; v_call: TRBV2; d_call: -; clone_size: -
cdr3_aa: CASSSTLQGGKAFF; cdr3_nt: TGTGCCAGCAGCTCAACCCTGCAGGGGGGGAAAGCTTTCTTT; j_call: TRBJ1-1; v_call: TRBV7-2; d_call: TRBD1; clone_size: many